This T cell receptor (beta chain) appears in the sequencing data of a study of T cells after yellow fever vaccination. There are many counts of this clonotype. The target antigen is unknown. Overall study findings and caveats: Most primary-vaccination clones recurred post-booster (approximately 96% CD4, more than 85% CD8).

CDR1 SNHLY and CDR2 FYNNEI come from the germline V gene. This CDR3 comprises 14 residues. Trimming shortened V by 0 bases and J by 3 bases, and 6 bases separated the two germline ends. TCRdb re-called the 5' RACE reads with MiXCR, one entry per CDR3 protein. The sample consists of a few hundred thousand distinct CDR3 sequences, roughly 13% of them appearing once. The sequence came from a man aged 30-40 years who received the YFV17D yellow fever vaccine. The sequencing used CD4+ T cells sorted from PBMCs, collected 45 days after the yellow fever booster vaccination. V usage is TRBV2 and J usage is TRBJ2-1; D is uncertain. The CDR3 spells CASSEARGYNEQFF. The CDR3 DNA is TGTGCCAGCAGTGAAGCGAGAGGCTACAATGAGCAGTTCTTC.